The 29 T cell receptor beta chains below come from one sample, sequenced in a study of radiotherapy plus CTLA-4 blockade in lung cancer. TCRdb's table, derived via immunoSEQ multiplex PCR, lists solely in-frame clones and lacks some. The profile shows tens of thousands of clones, around 87% of them singletons. This specimen consisted of peripheral blood, obtained from a patient treated with radiotherapy plus ipilimumab. All receptors derive from a human donor with non-small cell lung cancer that progressed on radiotherapy plus ipilimumab.

The chain combines TRBV7-2 with TRBJ1-1, with 11 positions matching TRBD1. V lost 5 bases, J lost 10 bases, and 15 bases stayed unmatched. Germline CDR1 SGHTA, CDR2 FQGNSA. The CDR3 runs to 16 residues. CDR3 sequence: CASSPYPGTGGSGAFF. CDR3 DNA sequence: TGTGCCAGCAGCCCCTACCCTGGGACAGGGGGTAGTGGAGCTTTCTTT. Full variable domain (remainder filled in from reference TRBV7-2 and TRBJ1-1): GAGVSQSPSNKVTEKGKDVELRCDPISGHTALYWYRQSLGQGLEFLIYFQGNSAPDKSGLPSDRFSAERTGGSVSTLTIQRTQQEDSAVYLCASSPYPGTGGSGAFFGQGTRLTVV.

The gene calls are TRBV18 and TRBJ2-1, with D perhaps TRBD2 (6 bases). The CDR3 runs to 14 residues. Germline CDR1 reads KGHSH; CDR2 reads LQKENI. Trimming removed 3 bases from V and 9 bases from J, with 15 bases in between. CDR3 amino acids: CASSPADYTGEQFF. CDR3 in DNA: TGTGCCAGCTCACCCGCGGACTATACGGGTGAGCAGTTCTTC.

This clone was recorded a few times. The chain couples TRBV6-6 to TRBJ2-7, with D maybe TRBD1 (6 bases). Germline-derived CDR1 and CDR2 are MNHNY and SVGAGI (reference sequence). The CDR3 runs 16 residues. Deletions cut 8 bases from V and 6 bases from J, with 26 bases between. Here the CDR3 DNA reads TGTGCCAGCCAGTTAGGTGTCAAGTTAAAAGGGGGCGAGCAGTACTTC. Translating it yields CASQLGVKLKGGEQYF.

The chain employs TRBV13 and TRBJ1-1, with 8 bases lining up with TRBD1. The junction had 7 bases not matched to a gene; V was cut back by 3 bases and J by 4 bases. The CDR3 runs to 15 residues. CDR1 and CDR2 (germline): PRHDT, FYEKMQ (reference sequence). The CDR3 DNA reads as TGTGCCAGCAGCTTCCTGGACAGGGAGGTCACTGAAGCTTTCTTT. It encodes CASSFLDREVTEAFF.

V is TRBV7-6 and J is TRBJ2-5; 8 bases are a match to TRBD2. The CDR3 totals 15 residues. Germline CDR1 and CDR2: SGHVS and FNYEAQ. The junction had 2 bases not matched to a gene; V was cut back by 1 base and J by 1 base. The CDR3 DNA sequence: TGTGCCAGCAGCTTAGGTCGGGGGGGCCAAGAGACCCAGTACTTC. This sequence encodes CASSLGRGGQETQYF.

V is TRBV28 and J is TRBJ2-5; possibly TRBD2 for D (6 bases). CDR1 is MDHEN, CDR2 SYDVKM, per germline. The V gene lost 3 bases and the J gene lost 4 bases, with 21 bases spanning the gap. This CDR3 comprises 17 residues. CDR3 in amino acids: CASSLSTVGGVGETQYF. Written as DNA, the CDR3 is TGTGCCAGCAGTTTGTCGACGGTGGGGGGTGTGGGAGAGACCCAGTACTTC. The full variable domain, its missing parts supplied by reference TRBV28 and TRBJ2-5, is DVKVTQSSRYLVKRTGEKVFLECVQDMDHENMFWYRQDPGLGLRLIYFSYDVKMKEKGDIPEGYSVSREKKERFSLILESASTNQTSMYLCASSLSTVGGVGETQYFGPGTRLLVL.

This chain connects TRBV19 to TRBJ1-1; D perhaps matches TRBD1 (6 bases). This CDR3 has 14 residues. The germline V and J ends were trimmed by 3 bases and 6 bases, with 14 bases remaining between them. CDR1 LNHDA and CDR2 SQIVND come from the germline V gene (reference sequence). Written as DNA, the CDR3 is TGTGCCAGTAGTATTCCGGGGGCCGCGGCTGAAGCTTTCTTT. It codes for CASSIPGAAAEAFF. The full variable domain, completed using reference TRBV19 and TRBJ1-1, is DGGITQSPKYLFRKEGQNVTLSCEQNLNHDAMYWYRQDPGQGLRLIYYSQIVNDFQKGDIAEGYSVSREKKESFPLTVTSAQKNPTAFYLCASSIPGAAAEAFFGQGTRLTVV.

V and J are TRBV30 and TRBJ2-7; D possibly uses TRBD1 or TRBD2 (5 bases each). The CDR3 contains 14 residues. From germline, CDR1 is GTSNPN and CDR2 SVGIG (reference sequence). V was pared by 2 bases and J by 0 bases, with 11 bases between. This CDR3 is CAWSRGGTSYEQYF. CDR3 bases: TGTGCCTGGAGTAGGGGTGGGACCTCCTACGAGCAGTACTTC.

The V and J genes are TRBV6-5 and TRBJ2-2; 10 bases fit TRBD2. After removal of 6 bases from V and 6 bases from J, the junction contained 7 bases not matched to a gene. Germline V CDR1 and CDR2: MNHEY, SVGAGI. The CDR3 extends over 15 amino acids. Here the CDR3 reads CASRAAGGPPGELFF. The CDR3, as DNA: TGTGCCAGCAGGGCAGCGGGGGGGCCGCCCGGGGAGCTGTTTTTT.

J is TRBJ2-1 and V is TRBV11-2; 8 bases are shared with TRBD2. The germline gives CDR1 SGHAT, CDR2 FQNNGV. This CDR3 contains 16 residues. After removal of 4 bases from V and 9 bases from J, the junction contained 14 bases not matched to a gene. CDR3 sequence: CASSSSGLGVQSEQFF. The CDR3 DNA reads TGTGCCAGCAGCTCATCGGGACTAGGGGTGCAGAGTGAGCAGTTCTTC.

The V gene is TRBV2, the J gene TRBJ2-2; 7 bases are a match to TRBD2. The CDR3 runs to 14 residues. CDR1 and CDR2 from the germline V gene are SNHLY and FYNNEI. Trimming cost V 11 bases and J 7 bases; bases outside gene matches: 13. CDR3 nucleotide sequence: TGTGCCGGAGCCCTTGCGGGAGAGGGCGGGGAGCTGTTTTTT. This sequence encodes CAGALAGEGGELFF.

The chain uses TRBV5-4 and TRBJ1-5, with D perhaps TRBD1 (5 bases). This CDR3 is 14 amino acids long. V dropped 4 bases and J dropped 5 bases, with 13 bases sitting between them. The germline V gene encodes CDR1 SGHNT and CDR2 YYREEE (reference sequence). The CDR3 DNA follows: TGTGCCAGCAGCCACGGGGGGAAGGATCAGCCCCAGCATTTT. As protein: CASSHGGKDQPQHF.

CDR3 nucleotides: TGTGCCAGCAGCTTAAGCGGAGCCGCCACAGATACGCAGTATTTT. This gives the protein CASSLSGAATDTQYF. The rearrangement joins TRBV7-9 to TRBJ2-3, with TRBD2 as a possible D gene (5 bases). CDR1 is SEHNR, CDR2 FQNEAQ, per germline (reference sequence). V was pared by 2 bases and J by 2 bases, with 11 bases between. CDR3 length: 15 amino acids.

This clone was picked up a small number of times. The chain is built from TRBV2 and TRBJ2-2, with TRBD2 identical over 8 bases. The CDR3 sequence is 14 residues long. The V and J ends lost 4 bases and 5 bases, in that order; junction bases with no gene match: 3. Looked up from germline, CDR1 is SNHLY and CDR2 is FYNNEI. The CDR3 region has the DNA TGTGCCAGCAGTGCGGGGGGGCGGACCGGGGAGCTGTTTTTT. This translates into CASSAGGRTGELFF.

V gene TRBV6-5 combines with J gene TRBJ2-7, with unresolved D. CDR1 is MNHEY and CDR2 is SVGAGI in the germline V gene. CDR3 size: 15 residues. V gave up 0 bases and J gave up 2 bases, with 11 bases separating them. CDR3 DNA sequence: TGTGCCAGCAGTTACTCGGCGGTAACAACCTACGAGCAGTACTTC. Its translation: CASSYSAVTTYEQYF.

J is TRBJ2-1 and V is TRBV5-1; the match to TRBD1 covers 12 bases. Germline V gene lookup returns CDR1 SGHRS and CDR2 YFSETQ. The CDR3 extends over 15 amino acids. The V and J ends lost 7 bases and 8 bases, in that order; junction bases with no gene match: 10. CDR3 amino acids: CASRPGTGGKDEQFF. Written as DNA, the CDR3 is TGCGCCAGCCGTCCCGGGACAGGGGGCAAGGATGAGCAGTTCTTC.

The sample holds a few counts of this clone. CDR3: CATSRDQGPYEQYF. For the CDR3, the DNA is TGTGCCACCAGCAGAGATCAGGGCCCCTACGAGCAGTACTTC. The chain recombines TRBV15 with TRBJ2-7; the D gene is possibly TRBD1 (5 bases). V was trimmed by 0 bases and J by 2 bases, leaving 8 bases between them. The CDR3 totals 14 residues. Germline CDR1 reads LNHNV; CDR2 reads YYDKDF (reference sequence).

Here the CDR3 reads CASSSRTSGTGYNEQYF. The DNA of the CDR3 is TGTGCCAGCAGTTCGAGAACATCCGGGACAGGGTATAACGAGCAGTACTTC. The chain couples TRBV27 to TRBJ2-7; 9 bases map to TRBD1. Per the germline V gene, CDR1 is MNHEY and CDR2 is SMNVEV (reference sequence). The CDR3 loop spans 17 amino acids. Germline trimming cut 4 bases from V and 5 bases from J; bases unmatched to any gene: 15.

V gene TRBV28 combines with J gene TRBJ2-7, with 9 bases lining up with TRBD1. The trim removed 5 bases at V and 2 bases at J, leaving 7 bases unmatched. Germline assignment: CDR1 MDHEN and CDR2 SYDVKM. The length of the CDR3 is 15 residues. CDR3 nucleotides: TGTGCCAGCAGTACCGAGAGACAGGGGGCCTACGAGCAGTACTTC. This gives the protein CASSTERQGAYEQYF.

V is TRBV27 and J is TRBJ2-3, with 11 bases fitting TRBD2. Per the germline V gene, CDR1 is MNHEY and CDR2 is SMNVEV (reference sequence). This CDR3 spans 15 amino acids. J gave up 1 base and V 5 bases, and 2 bases lay outside the gene matches. The CDR3 loop is CASSQGLAGTDTQYF. In DNA, the CDR3 is TGTGCCAGCAGTCAGGGACTAGCGGGCACAGATACGCAGTATTTT.

This chain uses TRBV9 with TRBJ2-1, with unresolved D. Germline lookup yields CDR1 SGDLS and CDR2 YYNGEE. Trimming cost V 0 bases and J 2 bases, with 6 bases left between them. The CDR3 sequence is 14 residues long. The CDR3 nucleotides are TGTGCCAGCAGCGTAGAGCAGGCCTACAATGAGCAGTTCTTC. Its translation is CASSVEQAYNEQFF. The full variable domain, its missing parts supplied by reference TRBV9 and TRBJ2-1, is DSGVTQTPKHLITATGQRVTLRCSPRSGDLSVYWYQQSLDQGLQFLIQYYNGEERAKGNILERFSAQQFPDLHSELNLSSLELGDSALYFCASSVEQAYNEQFFGPGTRLTVL.

The table lists this clone with a few counts. The J gene is TRBJ1-2, the V gene TRBV13, with D possibly matching TRBD1 (6 bases). CDR3 length: 14 residues. CDR1 is PRHDT, CDR2 FYEKMQ, per germline (reference sequence). V was trimmed by 5 bases and J by 5 bases, leaving 15 bases between them. The CDR3 DNA is TGTGCCAGCAGCAACGATAACAGGGTGTATGGCTACACCTTC. It specifies CASSNDNRVYGYTF. Together with reference TRBV13 and TRBJ1-2, the CDR3 gives the full variable domain: AAGVIQSPRHLIKEKRETATLKCYPIPRHDTVYWYQQGPGQDPQFLISFYEKMQSDKGSIPDRFSAQQFSDYHSELNMSSLELGDSALYFCASSNDNRVYGYTFGSGTRLTVV.

This clone was found a few times. V usage is TRBV6-1 and J usage is TRBJ1-2; D may be TRBD1 (5 bases). From germline, CDR1 is MNHNS and CDR2 SASEGT. V lost 0 bases and J 2 bases, leaving 7 bases between the germline ends. The CDR3 is 14 residues long. This CDR3 is CASSEAWGNYGYTF. CDR3 DNA sequence: TGTGCCAGCAGTGAAGCTTGGGGGAACTATGGCTACACCTTC.

CDR3 sequence: CASSWTGEDSPLHF. The CDR3 region has the DNA TGTGCCAGCAGCTGGACAGGGGAGGATTCACCCCTCCACTTT. This chain connects TRBV5-4 to TRBJ1-6; 9 positions agree with TRBD1. In germline, CDR1 is SGHNT, CDR2 YYREEE (reference sequence). This CDR3 is 14 amino acids long. V gave up 3 bases and J gave up 8 bases; unmatched junction bases: 3.

V is TRBV7-2 and J is TRBJ1-4; D is ambiguous. The CDR3 length is 14 residues. V was clipped by 5 bases and J by 7 bases, with 14 bases between them. From germline, CDR1 is SGHTA and CDR2 FQGNSA. This CDR3 is CASSPQPRGEKLFF. DNA for the CDR3: TGTGCCAGCAGCCCACAACCCCGAGGTGAAAAACTGTTTTTT.

The chain has TRBV6-4 and TRBJ1-1, with 7 bases that match TRBD1. The CDR3 spans 15 residues. Germline CDR1 is MRHNA and CDR2 is SNTAGT. J was trimmed by 5 bases and V by 2 bases; bases with no gene match: 8. CDR3: CASSDRAGGETEAFF. In nucleotides, the CDR3 is TGTGCCAGCAGTGACCGGGCAGGGGGGGAGACTGAAGCTTTCTTT.

The chain combines TRBV2 with TRBJ2-7; 14 positions match TRBD2. The CDR3 spans 19 residues. The ends lost 4 bases at V and 5 bases at J; junction bases unmatched: 16. Per germline, CDR1 SNHLY and CDR2 FYNNEI. The CDR3 DNA follows: TGTGCCAGCAGTGCGGGGGGGACTAGCGGGAGAATTGAAGAAGACGAGCAGTACTTC. Residues: CASSAGGTSGRIEEDEQYF.

This chain links TRBV7-3 with TRBJ2-1, with 7 positions matching TRBD1. V was clipped by 0 bases and J by 6 bases; unmatched bases: 2. The CDR3 is 14 amino acids. Looked up from germline, CDR1 is SGHTA and CDR2 is FQGTGA. This CDR3 reads CASSLTGGSNEQFF. The DNA of the CDR3 is TGTGCCAGCAGCTTAACAGGGGGCTCCAATGAGCAGTTCTTC.

Only one count was recorded for this clone. V gene TRBV6-5 combines with J gene TRBJ1-1; possibly TRBD1 for D (5 bases). V lost 3 bases, J lost 4 bases, and 18 bases lay in between. The CDR3 length is 16 residues. Germline V gene data show CDR1 as MNHEY and CDR2 as SVGAGI. The CDR3 sequence is CASSYNRRGSGTEAFF. The CDR3 DNA reads as TGTGCCAGCAGTTATAATAGGAGGGGCTCAGGCACTGAAGCTTTCTTT.